This T cell receptor beta chain was recovered during a study of blood T cell repertoires in COVID-19. On the study more broadly: Sites across the United States, Italy and Spain contributed samples from acute and convalescent COVID-19. T cells, B-cell-depleted T cells, or PBMCs supplied cDNA or gDNA.

This clone was seen at least ten times. This CDR3 has 14 amino acids. As processed by the authors: Nucleated cell counts were estimated from reference gene primer amplification. Here immunoSEQ multiplex PCR was the method, and the copy in TCRdb shows in-frame clones only, minus some. That table supplies the V and J calls and clone size; D and trimming were determined from the DNA. The sample records over 110,000 clones, about three quarters being singletons. The TCR comes from an elderly man with acute or convalescent COVID-19. Sequences were obtained from peripheral blood. J is TRBJ1-1 and V is TRBV21-1; the table's D call TRBD1 went unverified against the DNA. TRBV21-1 is tagged as a pseudogene. CDR3 DNA: TGTGCCAGCAGCAGCGGGACAGGGGATACTGAAGCTTTCTTT. The encoded protein is CASSSGTGDTEAFF.